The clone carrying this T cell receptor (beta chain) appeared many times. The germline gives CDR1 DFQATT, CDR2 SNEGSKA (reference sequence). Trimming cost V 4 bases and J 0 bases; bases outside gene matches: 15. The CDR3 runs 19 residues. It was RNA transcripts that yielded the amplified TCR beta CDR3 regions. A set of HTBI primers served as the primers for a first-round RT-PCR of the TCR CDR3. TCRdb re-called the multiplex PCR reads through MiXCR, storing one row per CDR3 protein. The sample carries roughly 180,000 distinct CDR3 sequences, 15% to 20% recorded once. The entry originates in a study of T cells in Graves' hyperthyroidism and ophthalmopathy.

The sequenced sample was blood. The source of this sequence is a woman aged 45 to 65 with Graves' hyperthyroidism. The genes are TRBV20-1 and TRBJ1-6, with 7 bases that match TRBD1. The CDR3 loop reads CSATRRVGGGSSYNSPLHF. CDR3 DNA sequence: TGCAGTGCTACACGGCGCGTAGGGGGCGGTAGCTCCTATAATTCACCCCTCCACTTT.